The 5 T cell receptor beta chains below come from one sample, sequenced in a study of T cell changes during pregnancy in multiple sclerosis. Produced via immunoSEQ multiplex PCR; TCRdb's table is partial and in-frame only. The sample has around 40,000 clones, about 87% seen once. Sample: CD4+ T cells from peripheral blood mononuclear cells, taken before pregnancy. The receptor set was obtained from a female donor with multiple sclerosis, enrolled in a pregnancy study.

The chain has TRBV28 and TRBJ2-5, with D possibly TRBD2 on 5 matching bases. V gave up 7 bases and J gave up 5 bases, with 20 bases separating them. Germline assignment: CDR1 MDHEN and CDR2 SYDVKM. This CDR3 is built from 15 residues. CDR3 sequence reads: CASTEVGFAGETQYF. The CDR3 nucleotides are TGTGCCAGCACCGAGGTCGGGTTTGCGGGTGAGACCCAGTACTTC.

The J gene is TRBJ1-2, the V gene TRBV4-1, with 11 bases identical to TRBD1. This CDR3 is 15 amino acids long. The J segment lost 8 bases and the V segment lost 4 bases, leaving 9 bases of the junction unmatched. Germline V gene lookup returns CDR1 MGHRA and CDR2 YSYEKL. CDR3 in DNA: TGCGCCAGCAGCCTCCGGACAGGGGGCTCTCCGGGCTACACCTTC. It specifies CASSLRTGGSPGYTF.

This chain links TRBV6-6 with TRBJ1-2, with D perhaps matching TRBD1 (5 bases). The V gene's germline CDR1 is MNHNY and CDR2 SVGAGI (reference sequence). V was shortened by 2 bases and J by 2 bases, with 6 bases between the two germline ends. The CDR3 runs 13 residues. CDR3 sequence (DNA): TGTGCCAGCAGTTACGGGGGGAACTATGGCTACACCTTC. The encoded protein is CASSYGGNYGYTF.

In DNA form, the CDR3 reads TGTGCCAGCAGTTTGTGGCCAGGGGATAATTCACCCCTCCACTTT. This translates into CASSLWPGDNSPLHF. The rearrangement joins TRBV28 to TRBJ1-6; a possible D gene is TRBD1 (6 bases). This CDR3 spans 15 amino acids. Germline V gene lookup returns CDR1 MDHEN and CDR2 SYDVKM. V lost 3 bases to trimming and J lost 5 bases, with 11 bases between them.

The J gene is TRBJ1-2, the V gene TRBV4-2; possibly TRBD1 for D (6 bases). Trimming took 0 bases from V and 5 from J, leaving 16 bases between them. Germline CDR1 is LGHNA and CDR2 is YNFKEQ. The CDR3 runs 16 residues. The DNA of the CDR3 is TGTGCCAGCAGCCAAGAAGGGGGGACTACCAGATATGGCTACACCTTC. It codes for CASSQEGGTTRYGYTF.